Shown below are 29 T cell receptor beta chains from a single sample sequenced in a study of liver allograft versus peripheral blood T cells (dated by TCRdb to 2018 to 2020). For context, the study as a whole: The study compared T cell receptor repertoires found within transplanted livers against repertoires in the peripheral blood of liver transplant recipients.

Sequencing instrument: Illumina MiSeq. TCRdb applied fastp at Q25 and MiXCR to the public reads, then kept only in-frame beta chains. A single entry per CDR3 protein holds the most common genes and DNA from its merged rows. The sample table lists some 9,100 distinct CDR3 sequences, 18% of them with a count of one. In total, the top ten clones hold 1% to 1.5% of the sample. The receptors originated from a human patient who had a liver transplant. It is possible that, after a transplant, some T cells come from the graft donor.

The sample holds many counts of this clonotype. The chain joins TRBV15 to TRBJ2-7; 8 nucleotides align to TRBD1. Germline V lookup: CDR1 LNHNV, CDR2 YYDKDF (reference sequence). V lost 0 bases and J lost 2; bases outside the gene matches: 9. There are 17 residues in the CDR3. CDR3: CATSRDQGRGRPYEQYF. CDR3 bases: TGTGCCACCAGCAGAGATCAGGGCAGGGGGCGACCCTACGAGCAGTACTTC.

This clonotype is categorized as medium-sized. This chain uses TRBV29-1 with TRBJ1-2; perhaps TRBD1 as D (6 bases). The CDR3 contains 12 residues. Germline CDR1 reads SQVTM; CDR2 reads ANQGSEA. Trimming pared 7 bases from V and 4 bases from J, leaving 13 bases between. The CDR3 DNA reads TGCAGCGGCTTACAGGGTGGCTATGGCTACACCTTC. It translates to CSGLQGGYGYTF.

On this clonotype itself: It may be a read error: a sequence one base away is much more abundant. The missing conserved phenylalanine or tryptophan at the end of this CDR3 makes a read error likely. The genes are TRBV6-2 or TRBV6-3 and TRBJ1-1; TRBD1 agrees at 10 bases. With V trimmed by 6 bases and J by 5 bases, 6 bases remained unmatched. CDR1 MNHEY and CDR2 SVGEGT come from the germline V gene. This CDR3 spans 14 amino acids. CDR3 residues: CASRPDRGRTEAFL. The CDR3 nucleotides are TGTGCCAGCAGACCCGACAGGGGGCGGACTGAAGCTTTCCTT.

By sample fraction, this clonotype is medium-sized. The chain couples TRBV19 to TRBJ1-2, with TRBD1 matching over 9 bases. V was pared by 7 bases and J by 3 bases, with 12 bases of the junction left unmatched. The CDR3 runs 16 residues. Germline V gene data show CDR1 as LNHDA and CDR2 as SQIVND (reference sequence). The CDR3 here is CASTPLNRGLDYGYTF. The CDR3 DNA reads TGTGCCAGTACCCCACTTAACAGGGGGCTCGACTATGGCTACACCTTC.

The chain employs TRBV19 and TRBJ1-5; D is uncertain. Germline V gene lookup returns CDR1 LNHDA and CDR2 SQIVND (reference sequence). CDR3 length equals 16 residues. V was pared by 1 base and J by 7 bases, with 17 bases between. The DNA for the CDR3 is TGTGCCAGTAGTATAGTCCCTTCCGGGGTAGGCCAGCCCCAGCATTTT. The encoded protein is CASSIVPSGVGQPQHF.

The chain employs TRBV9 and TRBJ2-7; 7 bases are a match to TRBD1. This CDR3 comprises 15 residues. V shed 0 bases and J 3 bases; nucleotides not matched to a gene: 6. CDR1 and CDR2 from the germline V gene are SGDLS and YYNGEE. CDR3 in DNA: TGTGCCAGCAGCGTAGCCGGGACAGAGTACTACGAGCAGTACTTC. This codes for CASSVAGTEYYEQYF. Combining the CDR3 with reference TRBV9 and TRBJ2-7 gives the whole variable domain DSGVTQTPKHLITATGQRVTLRCSPRSGDLSVYWYQQSLDQGLQFLIQYYNGEERAKGNILERFSAQQFPDLHSELNLSSLELGDSALYFCASSVAGTEYYEQYFGPGTRLTVT.

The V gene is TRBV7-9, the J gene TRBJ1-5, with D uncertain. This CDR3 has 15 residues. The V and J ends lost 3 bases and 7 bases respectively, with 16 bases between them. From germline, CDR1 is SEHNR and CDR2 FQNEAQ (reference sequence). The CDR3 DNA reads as TGTGCCAGCAGCTTTGGGGAGAGGGTCGGACAGCCCCAGCATTTT. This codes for CASSFGERVGQPQHF.

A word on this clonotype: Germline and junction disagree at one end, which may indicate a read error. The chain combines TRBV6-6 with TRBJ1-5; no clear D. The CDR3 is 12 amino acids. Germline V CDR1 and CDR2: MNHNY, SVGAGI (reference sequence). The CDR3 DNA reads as TGTGCCAGCAGTCCCAACCATCAGTCCCAGCATTTT. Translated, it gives CASSPNHQSQHF.

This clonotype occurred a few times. The CDR3: CASSPSGGNTIYF. In DNA, the CDR3 is TGTGCCAGCAGTCCTTCAGGTGGAAACACCATATATTTT. V gene TRBV9 combines with J gene TRBJ1-3, with D unclear. The germline V gene encodes CDR1 SGDLS and CDR2 YYNGEE. This CDR3 contains 13 residues. Trimming stripped 5 bases from V and 3 bases from J, with 9 bases between.

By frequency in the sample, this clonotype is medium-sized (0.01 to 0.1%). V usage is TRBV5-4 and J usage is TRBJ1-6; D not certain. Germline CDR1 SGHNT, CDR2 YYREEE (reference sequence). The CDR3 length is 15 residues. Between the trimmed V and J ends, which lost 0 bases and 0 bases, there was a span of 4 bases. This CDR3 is CASSLGGSYNSPLHF. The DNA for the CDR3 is TGTGCCAGCAGCTTGGGGGGCTCCTATAATTCACCCCTCCACTTT.

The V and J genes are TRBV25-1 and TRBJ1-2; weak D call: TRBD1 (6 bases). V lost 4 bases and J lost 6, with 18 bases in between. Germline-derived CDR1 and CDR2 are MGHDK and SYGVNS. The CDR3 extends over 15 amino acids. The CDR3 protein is CASSGGLPGQHGYTF. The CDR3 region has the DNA TGTGCCAGCAGTGGTGGACTCCCCGGACAGCATGGCTACACCTTC.

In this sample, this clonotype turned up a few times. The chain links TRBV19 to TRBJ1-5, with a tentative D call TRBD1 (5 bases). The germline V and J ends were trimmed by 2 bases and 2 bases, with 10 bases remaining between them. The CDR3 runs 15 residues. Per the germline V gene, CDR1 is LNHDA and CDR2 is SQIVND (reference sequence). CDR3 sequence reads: CASSIRRGGNQPQHF. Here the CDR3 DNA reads TGTGCCAGTAGTATACGCCGGGGGGGCAATCAGCCCCAGCATTTT.

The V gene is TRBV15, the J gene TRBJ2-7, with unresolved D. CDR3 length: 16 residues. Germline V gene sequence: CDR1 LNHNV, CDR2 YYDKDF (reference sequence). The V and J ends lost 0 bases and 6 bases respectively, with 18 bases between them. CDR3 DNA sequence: TGTGCCACCAGCAGAGATGCCCCCCCTCTGACGAGCGAGCAGTACTTC. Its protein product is CATSRDAPPLTSEQYF.

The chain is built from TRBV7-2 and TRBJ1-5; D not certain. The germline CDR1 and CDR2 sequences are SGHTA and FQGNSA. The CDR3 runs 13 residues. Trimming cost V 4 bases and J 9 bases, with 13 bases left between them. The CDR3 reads CASSSPPLPPQHF. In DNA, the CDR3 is TGTGCCAGCAGCTCTCCCCCCCTCCCGCCCCAGCATTTT.

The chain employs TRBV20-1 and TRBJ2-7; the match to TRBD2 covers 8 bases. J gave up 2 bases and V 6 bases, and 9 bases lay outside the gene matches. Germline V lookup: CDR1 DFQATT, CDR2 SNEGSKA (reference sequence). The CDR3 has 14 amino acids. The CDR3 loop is CSARAGGSTYEQYF. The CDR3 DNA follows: TGCAGTGCGCGCGCGGGGGGATCAACCTACGAGCAGTACTTC.

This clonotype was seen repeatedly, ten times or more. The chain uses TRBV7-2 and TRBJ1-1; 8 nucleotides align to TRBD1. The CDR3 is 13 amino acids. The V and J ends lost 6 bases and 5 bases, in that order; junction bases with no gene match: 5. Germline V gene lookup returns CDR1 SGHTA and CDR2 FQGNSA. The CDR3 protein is CASRTGGYTEAFF. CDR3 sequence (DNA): TGTGCCAGCAGAACAGGGGGGTATACTGAAGCTTTCTTT.

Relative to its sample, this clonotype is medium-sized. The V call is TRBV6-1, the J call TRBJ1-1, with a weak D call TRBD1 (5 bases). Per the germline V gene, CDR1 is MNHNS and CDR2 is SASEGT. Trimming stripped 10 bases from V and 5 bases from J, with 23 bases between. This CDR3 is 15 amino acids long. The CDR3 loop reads CATFLGRGVATEAFF. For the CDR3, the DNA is TGTGCCACATTCCTCGGTAGGGGCGTGGCGACTGAAGCTTTCTTT.

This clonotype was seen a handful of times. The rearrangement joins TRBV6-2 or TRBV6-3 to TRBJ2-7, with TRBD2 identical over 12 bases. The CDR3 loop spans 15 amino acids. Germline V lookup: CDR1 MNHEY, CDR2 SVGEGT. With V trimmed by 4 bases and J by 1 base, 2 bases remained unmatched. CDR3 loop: CASSSGTSGSYEQYF. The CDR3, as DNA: TGTGCCAGCAGTTCCGGGACTAGCGGGTCCTACGAGCAGTACTTC.

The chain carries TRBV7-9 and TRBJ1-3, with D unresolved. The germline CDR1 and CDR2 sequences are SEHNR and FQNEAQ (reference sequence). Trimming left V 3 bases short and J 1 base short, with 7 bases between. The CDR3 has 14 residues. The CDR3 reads CASSLGYSGNTIYF. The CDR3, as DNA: TGTGCCAGCAGCTTGGGGTATTCTGGAAACACCATATATTTT.

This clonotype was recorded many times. The CDR3 coding sequence is TGTGCCAGCAGCTTGAGTACCAGTGCGCGCTTTGCGACGAAACTGTTTTTT. As protein: CASSLSTSARFATKLFF. The genes are TRBV5-6 and TRBJ1-4; no firm D call. CDR3 length: 17 residues. V lost 1 base to trimming and J lost 11 bases, with 24 bases between them. Germline V gene data show CDR1 as SGHDT and CDR2 as YYEEEE. The whole variable domain, remainder taken from reference TRBV5-6 and TRBJ1-4, is DAGVTQSPTHLIKTRGQQVTLRCSPKSGHDTVSWYQQALGQGPQFIFQYYEEEERQRGNFPDRFSGHQFPNYSSELNVNALLLGDSALYLCASSLSTSARFATKLFFGSGTQLSVL.

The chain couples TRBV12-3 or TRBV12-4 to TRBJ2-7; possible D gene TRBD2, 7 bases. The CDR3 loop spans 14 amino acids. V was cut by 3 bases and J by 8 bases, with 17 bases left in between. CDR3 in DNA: TGTGCCAGCAGTTTCGGACTAGTGTGGGACAAGCAGTACTTC. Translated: CASSFGLVWDKQYF.

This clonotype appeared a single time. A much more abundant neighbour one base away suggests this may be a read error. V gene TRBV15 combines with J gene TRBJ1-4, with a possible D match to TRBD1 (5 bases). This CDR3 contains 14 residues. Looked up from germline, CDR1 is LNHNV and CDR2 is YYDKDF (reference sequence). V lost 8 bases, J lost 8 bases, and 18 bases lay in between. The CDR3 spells CATRLRGVGEKLFF. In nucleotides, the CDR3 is TGTGCCACCCGACTTAGAGGGGTAGGGGAAAAACTGTTTTTT.

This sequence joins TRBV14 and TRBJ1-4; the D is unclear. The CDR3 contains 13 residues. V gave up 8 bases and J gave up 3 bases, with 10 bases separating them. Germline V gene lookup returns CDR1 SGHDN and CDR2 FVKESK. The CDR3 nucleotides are TGTGCCAGCGCTGGGGTTGCTAATGAAAAACTGTTTTTT. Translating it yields CASAGVANEKLFF. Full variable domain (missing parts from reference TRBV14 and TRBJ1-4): EAGVTQFPSHSVIEKGQTVTLRCDPISGHDNLYWYRRVMGKEIKFLLHFVKESKQDESGMPNNRFLAERTGGTYSTLKVQPAELEDSGVYFCASAGVANEKLFFGSGTQLSVL.

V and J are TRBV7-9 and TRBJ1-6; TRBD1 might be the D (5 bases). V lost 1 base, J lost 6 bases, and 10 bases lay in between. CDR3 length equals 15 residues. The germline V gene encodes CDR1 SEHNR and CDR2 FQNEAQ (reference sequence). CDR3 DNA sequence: TGTGCCAGCAGCTTAGAGGGACGACTTAATTCACCCCTCCACTTT. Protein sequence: CASSLEGRLNSPLHF.

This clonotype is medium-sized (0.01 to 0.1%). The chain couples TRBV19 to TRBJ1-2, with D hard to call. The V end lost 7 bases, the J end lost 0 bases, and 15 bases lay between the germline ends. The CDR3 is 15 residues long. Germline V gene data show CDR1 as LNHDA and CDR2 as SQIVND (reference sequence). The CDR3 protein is CASIPSGRANYGYTF. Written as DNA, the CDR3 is TGTGCCAGTATCCCATCGGGCAGAGCTAACTATGGCTACACCTTC. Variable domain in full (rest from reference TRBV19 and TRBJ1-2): DGGITQSPKYLFRKEGQNVTLSCEQNLNHDAMYWYRQDPGQGLRLIYYSQIVNDFQKGDIAEGYSVSREKKESFPLTVTSAQKNPTAFYLCASIPSGRANYGYTFGSGTRLTVV.

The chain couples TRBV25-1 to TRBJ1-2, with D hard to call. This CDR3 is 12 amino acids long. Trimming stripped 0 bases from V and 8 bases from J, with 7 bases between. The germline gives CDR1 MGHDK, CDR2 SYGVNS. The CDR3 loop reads CASSEYGRGYTF. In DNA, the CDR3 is TGTGCCAGCAGTGAATACGGGCGGGGCTACACCTTC.

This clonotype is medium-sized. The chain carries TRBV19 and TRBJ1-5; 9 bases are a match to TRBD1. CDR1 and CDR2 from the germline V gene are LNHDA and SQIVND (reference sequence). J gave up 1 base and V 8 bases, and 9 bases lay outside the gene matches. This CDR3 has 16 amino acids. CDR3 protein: CASGYLTGGSNQPQHF. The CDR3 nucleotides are TGTGCCAGTGGATACCTGACAGGGGGGAGCAATCAGCCCCAGCATTTT.

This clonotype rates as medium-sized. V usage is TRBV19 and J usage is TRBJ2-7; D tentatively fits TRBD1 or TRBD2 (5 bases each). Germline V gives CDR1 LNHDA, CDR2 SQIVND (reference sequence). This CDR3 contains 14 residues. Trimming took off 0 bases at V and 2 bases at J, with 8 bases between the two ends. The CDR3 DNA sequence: TGTGCCAGTAGTATAGATAGGGGACCCTACGAGCAGTACTTC. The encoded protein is CASSIDRGPYEQYF.

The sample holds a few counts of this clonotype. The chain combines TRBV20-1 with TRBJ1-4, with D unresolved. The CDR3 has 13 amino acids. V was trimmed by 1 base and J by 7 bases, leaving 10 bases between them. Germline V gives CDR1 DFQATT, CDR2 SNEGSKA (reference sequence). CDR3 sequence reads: CSARGAPGEKLFF. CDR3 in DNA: TGCAGTGCTAGAGGGGCGCCGGGTGAAAAACTGTTTTTT.